The present TCR beta chain was sequenced within a study of T cells in Graves' hyperthyroidism and ophthalmopathy. The CDR3 length is 18 residues. Germline V gives CDR1 DFQATT, CDR2 SNEGSKA (reference sequence). V shed 1 base and J 2 bases; nucleotides not matched to a gene: 9. Amplified TCR beta CDR3 regions derived from RNA transcripts. When the TCR CDR3 underwent first-round RT-PCR, the HTBI primer set was used. One entry per CDR3 protein, called by TCRdb with MiXCR from the multiplex PCR reads. There are a few hundred thousand distinct CDR3 sequences in the sample; 46% occur only once, and more than 7.5% lies in the top ten. Graves' hyperthyroidism without ophthalmopathy progression within 18 months was termed stable. With a duration under 2 months, the hyperthyroidism was newly diagnosed in patients aged 18 to 65. The diagnoses drew upon clinical symptoms, serum thyroxine and TRAb, thyroid ultrasound and orbital computed tomography.

Sequencing was carried out using peripheral blood or thyroid tissue (not recorded which). The TCR was taken from a woman aged 18-29 years with Graves' hyperthyroidism. The chain has TRBV20-1 and TRBJ2-1; TRBD2 matches at 12 bases. CDR3: CSARAVEGLAGTYNEQFF. For the CDR3, the DNA is TGCAGTGCTAGAGCCGTTGAAGGACTAGCGGGAACCTACAATGAGCAGTTCTTC.